The 20 T cell receptor beta chains listed next were all sequenced from one sample in a study of Ad26.COV2.S vaccination and SARS-CoV-2 variants. Only in-frame clones appear in the TCRdb table, and some are missing; sequencing was by immunoSEQ multiplex PCR. The data show some 350,000 clones, about 85% seen once. Treatment of the sample: about 20 received Ad26.COV2.S at low or high dose, single or two shots; 5 received placebo; per-sample allocation not given. Specimen acquisition occurred on day 63 following the initial vaccine or placebo injection. The sequences come from peripheral blood, collected in a trial of Ad26.COV2.S vaccine versus placebo. Receptor source: a person between 18 and 65 years old who received the Ad26.COV2.S COVID-19 vaccine or a placebo.

The genes are TRBV7-2 and TRBJ2-1; D is perhaps TRBD2 (6 bases). This CDR3 has 17 amino acids. V was pared by 3 bases and J by 5 bases, with 20 bases between. CDR1 and CDR2 (germline): SGHTA, FQGNSA. The CDR3 sequence: CASSFHLVGAGDNEQFF. In DNA, the CDR3 is TGTGCCAGCAGCTTCCATCTGGTGGGAGCGGGTGACAATGAGCAGTTCTTC.

This rearrangement joins TRBV9 to TRBJ1-3, with a tentative D call TRBD1 (6 bases). Between the trimmed V and J ends, which lost 4 bases and 4 bases, there was a span of 9 bases. The CDR3 covers 13 residues. CDR1 is SGDLS, CDR2 YYNGEE, per germline. CDR3 bases: TGTGCCAGCAGCACAGGGATAGGAAACACCATATATTTT. It translates to CASSTGIGNTIYF.

The CDR3 sequence: CASSQDRGASYGYTF. The CDR3 coding sequence is TGTGCCAGCAGCCAAGACAGGGGAGCTAGCTATGGCTACACCTTC. This chain connects TRBV5-4 to TRBJ1-2; 8 positions agree with TRBD1. Germline V CDR1 and CDR2: SGHNT, YYREEE (reference sequence). The J segment lost 4 bases and the V segment lost 4 bases, leaving 9 bases of the junction unmatched. The CDR3 is made up of 15 amino acids.

In DNA, the CDR3 is TGTGCCAGCAGCAGAAGACAGGGAACCTTTGCAACTAATGAAAAACTGTTTTTT. It encodes CASSRRQGTFATNEKLFF. The chain employs TRBV21-1 and TRBJ1-4; TRBD1, the D gene given by the table, was not confirmed from the DNA. TRBV21-1 is marked as a pseudogene. This CDR3 region has 18 residues.

CDR3 in amino acids: CATSREGSSYNEQFF. CDR3 DNA: TGTGCCACCAGCAGAGAGGGCAGCTCCTACAATGAGCAGTTCTTC. This chain joins TRBV15 and TRBJ2-1; the D is unclear. V dropped 0 bases and J dropped 0 bases, with 6 bases sitting between them. The CDR3 is 15 amino acids. From germline, CDR1 is LNHNV and CDR2 YYDKDF (reference sequence).

The V and J genes are TRBV19 and TRBJ1-2; tentative D call: TRBD1 (6 bases). The V and J ends lost 5 bases and 4 bases respectively, with 17 bases between them. The length of the CDR3 is 15 residues. CDR1 is LNHDA and CDR2 is SQIVND in the germline V gene (reference sequence). The CDR3 sequence: CASSVYRDRSYGYTF. CDR3 DNA: TGTGCCAGTAGTGTATACAGGGATAGGTCCTATGGCTACACCTTC.

In its sample, this clone was seen once. The chain uses TRBV5-1 and TRBJ2-7; 7 nucleotides match TRBD1. Germline trimming cut 4 bases from V and 4 bases from J; bases unmatched to any gene: 5. Germline assignment: CDR1 SGHRS and CDR2 YFSETQ. This CDR3 comprises 13 residues. This chain's CDR3 is CASSRTGEYEQYF. CDR3 nucleotides: TGCGCCAGCAGCCGGACAGGTGAATACGAGCAGTACTTC.

CDR3 sequence (DNA): TGCGCCAGCAGCTTGGGGGACTCATACAATGAGCAGTTCTTC. This translates into CASSLGDSYNEQFF. The chain has TRBV5-1 and TRBJ2-1; tentative D call: TRBD2 (6 bases). V lost 0 bases and J lost 4, with 8 bases in between. CDR3 length: 14 residues. Germline V CDR1 and CDR2: SGHRS, YFSETQ. The variable domain in full, completed from reference TRBV5-1 and TRBJ2-1, reads KAGVTQTPRYLIKTRGQQVTLSCSPISGHRSVSWYQQTPGQGLQFLFEYFSETQRNKGNFPGRFSGRQFSNSRSEMNVSTLELGDSALYLCASSLGDSYNEQFFGPGTRLTVL.

The chain carries TRBV11-2 and TRBJ1-6, with 8 bases fitting TRBD1. The CDR3 covers 15 residues. Germline V CDR1 and CDR2: SGHAT, FQNNGV. Germline trimming cut 5 bases from V and 5 bases from J; bases unmatched to any gene: 5. The CDR3 loop is CASSPRTGNNSPLHF. DNA for the CDR3: TGTGCCAGCAGCCCCCGGACAGGGAATAATTCACCCCTCCACTTT.

The chain has TRBV30 and TRBJ2-1, with 7 bases matching TRBD2. Germline trimming cut 4 bases from V and 0 bases from J; bases unmatched to any gene: 9. CDR1 and CDR2 (germline): GTSNPN, SVGIG (reference sequence). The CDR3 contains 16 residues. The CDR3 spells CAWNPAGGSSYNEQFF. The CDR3 coding sequence is TGTGCCTGGAACCCGGCCGGCGGGAGCTCCTACAATGAGCAGTTCTTC.

The CDR3 bases are TGTGCCAGCAGCTTCCGGGATTCACTCACAGATACGCAGTATTTT. It yields the protein CASSFRDSLTDTQYF. The chain links TRBV11-2 to TRBJ2-3; TRBD2 might be the D (5 bases). The CDR3 has 15 amino acids. The germline V and J ends were trimmed by 3 bases and 2 bases, with 12 bases remaining between them. CDR1 SGHAT and CDR2 FQNNGV come from the germline V gene.

The V call is TRBV4-1, the J call TRBJ2-1; TRBD2 matches 11 bases. The CDR3 runs 17 residues. Germline V gene data show CDR1 as MGHRA and CDR2 as YSYEKL. Losses at the gene ends were 0 bases for V and 1 base for J; bases not matched to a gene: 2. The CDR3 sequence is CASSQELAGESYNEQFF. The CDR3 DNA reads TGCGCCAGCAGCCAAGAACTAGCGGGAGAGTCCTACAATGAGCAGTTCTTC.

The chain employs TRBV5-1 and TRBJ2-1; D gene uncertain. Trimming removed 0 bases from V and 4 bases from J, with 14 bases in between. The CDR3 spans 16 residues. Germline V gene lookup returns CDR1 SGHRS and CDR2 YFSETQ. The CDR3 loop reads CASSLGPVPTYNEQFF. CDR3 DNA sequence: TGCGCCAGCAGCTTGGGACCGGTGCCGACTTACAATGAGCAGTTCTTC.

The rearrangement links TRBV7-9 to TRBJ2-5; D assignment may be TRBD1 or TRBD2 (5 bases each). V was pared by 4 bases and J by 14 bases, with 17 bases between. Germline assignment: CDR1 SEHNR and CDR2 FQNEAQ (reference sequence). CDR3 length: 12 amino acids. CDR3 in amino acids: CASSSGHVGAYF. CDR3 DNA sequence: TGTGCCAGCAGCTCAGGCCACGTCGGGGCTTACTTC.

This chain joins TRBV12-3 or TRBV12-4 and TRBJ1-5; no definite D call. Trimming cost V 4 bases and J 7 bases, with 8 bases left between them. The CDR3 is 12 residues long. In DNA, the CDR3 is TGTGCCAGCAGTTCAAGACTGCAGCCCCAGCATTTT. It encodes CASSSRLQPQHF.

The chain recombines TRBV2 with TRBJ1-5; no firm D call. V was trimmed by 8 bases and J by 5 bases, leaving 13 bases between them. This CDR3 has 13 residues. CDR1 is SNHLY, CDR2 FYNNEI, per germline. The CDR3 here is CASGSALDQPQHF. The CDR3 nucleotides read TGTGCCAGCGGGTCGGCTCTGGATCAGCCCCAGCATTTT.

This chain joins TRBV5-5 and TRBJ2-2; D might be TRBD2 (5 bases). The germline CDR1 and CDR2 sequences are SGHKS and YYEKEE (reference sequence). The CDR3 extends over 16 amino acids. The V gene lost 0 bases and the J gene lost 0 bases, with 9 bases spanning the gap. The CDR3 is CASSLGGFANTGELFF. The DNA of the CDR3 is TGTGCCAGCAGCTTGGGCGGGTTCGCGAACACCGGGGAGCTGTTTTTT.

This chain joins TRBV30 and TRBJ1-1; no firm D call. V lost 4 bases, J lost 4 bases, and 7 bases lay in between. Per germline, CDR1 GTSNPN and CDR2 SVGIG (reference sequence). The CDR3 has 11 amino acids. DNA of the CDR3: TGTGCCTGGAAGTTGGCCACTGAAGCTTTCTTT. Amino acids: CAWKLATEAFF.

The chain carries TRBV2 and TRBJ2-5, with D uncertain. The CDR3 extends over 11 amino acids. Germline CDR1 reads SNHLY; CDR2 reads FYNNEI. The ends were cut back, 4 bases at V and 5 bases at J, with 5 bases in the middle. This CDR3 is CASSAAETQYF. The CDR3 DNA follows: TGTGCCAGCAGTGCAGCGGAGACCCAGTACTTC.

This clone was seen more than once but under ten times. The V call is TRBV19, the J call TRBJ2-2; D is possibly TRBD2 (7 bases). The V gene lost 8 bases and the J gene lost 1 base, with 17 bases spanning the gap. Germline CDR1 and CDR2: LNHDA and SQIVND (reference sequence). The CDR3 length is 16 residues. The CDR3 protein is CASRGGGPQNTGELFF. The CDR3 DNA follows: TGTGCCAGTCGTGGGGGGGGCCCACAGAACACCGGGGAGCTGTTTTTT.